This TCR beta chain emerged from a study of T-cell memory formation after mild COVID-19. Overall study findings and caveats: Day 37-peaking second-wave clones had unconfirmed SARS-CoV-2 specificity. Shrinking CD4+ clones were chiefly CM and EM; CD8+ ones were chiefly EMRA.

The V and J ends lost 2 bases and 2 bases respectively, with 14 bases between them. This CDR3 spans 16 amino acids. Germline V gene data show CDR1 as SGHTA and CDR2 as FQGNSA. In the case of this clonotype: Its specificity is unknown.

One entry per CDR3 protein results from TCRdb running MiXCR on the 5' RACE reads. The sample has some 120,000 distinct CDR3 sequences, 17% seen once. The chain is built from TRBV7-2 and TRBJ2-3; D may be TRBD1 (5 bases). The sequence was obtained from a young man who had mild COVID-19 (a few samples of this study predate the infection). Cell type and time point are not known. The specimen sequenced was PBMCs or a T cell subset sorted from them (not recorded which). This CDR3 reads CASSLLGVAVTDTQYF. The CDR3 DNA is TGTGCCAGCAGCTTACTAGGGGTTGCCGTCACAGATACGCAGTATTTT.